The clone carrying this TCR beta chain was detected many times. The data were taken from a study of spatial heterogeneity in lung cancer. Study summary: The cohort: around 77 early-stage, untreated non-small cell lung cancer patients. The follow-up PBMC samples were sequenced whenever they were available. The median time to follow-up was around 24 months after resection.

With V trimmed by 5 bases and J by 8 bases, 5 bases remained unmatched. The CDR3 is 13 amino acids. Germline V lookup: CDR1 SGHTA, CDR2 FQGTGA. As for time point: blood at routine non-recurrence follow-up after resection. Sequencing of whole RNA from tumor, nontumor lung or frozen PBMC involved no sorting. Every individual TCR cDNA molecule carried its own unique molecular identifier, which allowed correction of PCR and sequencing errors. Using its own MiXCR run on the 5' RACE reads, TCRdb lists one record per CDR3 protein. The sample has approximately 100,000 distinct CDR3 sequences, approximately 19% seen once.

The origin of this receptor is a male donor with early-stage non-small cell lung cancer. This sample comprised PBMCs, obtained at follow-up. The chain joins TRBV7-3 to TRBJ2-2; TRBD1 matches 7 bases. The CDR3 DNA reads TGTGCCAGCAGCCCCCGGACAGGAGGGGAGCTGTTTTTT. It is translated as CASSPRTGGELFF.